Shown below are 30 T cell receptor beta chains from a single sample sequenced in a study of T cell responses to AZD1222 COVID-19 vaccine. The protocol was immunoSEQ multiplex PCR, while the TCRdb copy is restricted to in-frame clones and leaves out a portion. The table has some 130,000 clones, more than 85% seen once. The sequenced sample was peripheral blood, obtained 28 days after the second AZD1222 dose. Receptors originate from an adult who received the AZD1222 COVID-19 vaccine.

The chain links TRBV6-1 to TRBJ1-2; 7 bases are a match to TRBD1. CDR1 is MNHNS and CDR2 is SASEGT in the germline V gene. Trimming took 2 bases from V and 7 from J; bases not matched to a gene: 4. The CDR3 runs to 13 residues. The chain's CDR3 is CASSEQGVGGYTF. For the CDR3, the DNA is TGTGCCAGCAGTGAACAGGGGGTGGGTGGCTACACCTTC.

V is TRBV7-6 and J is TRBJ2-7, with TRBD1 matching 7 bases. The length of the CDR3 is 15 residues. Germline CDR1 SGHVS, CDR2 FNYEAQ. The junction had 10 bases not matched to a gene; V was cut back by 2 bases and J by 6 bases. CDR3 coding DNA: TGTGCCAGCAGCTTAAGACAGGGTTTGGTCGGCGAGCAGTACTTC. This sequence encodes CASSLRQGLVGEQYF.

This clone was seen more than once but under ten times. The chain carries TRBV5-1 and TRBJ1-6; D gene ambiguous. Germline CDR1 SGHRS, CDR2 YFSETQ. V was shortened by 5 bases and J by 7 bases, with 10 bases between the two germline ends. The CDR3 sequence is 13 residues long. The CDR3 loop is CASRGSDNSPLHF. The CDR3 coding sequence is TGCGCCAGCAGGGGATCGGACAATTCACCCCTCCACTTT.

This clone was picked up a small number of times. Here the CDR3 DNA reads TGTGCCAGCAGTATCGGCCAGGCCGAAAAACTGTTTTTT. Translating gives CASSIGQAEKLFF. The chain recombines TRBV6-5 with TRBJ1-4; D is undetermined. This CDR3 spans 13 amino acids. V was cut by 5 bases and J by 8 bases, with 12 bases left in between. Per the germline V gene, CDR1 is MNHEY and CDR2 is SVGAGI.

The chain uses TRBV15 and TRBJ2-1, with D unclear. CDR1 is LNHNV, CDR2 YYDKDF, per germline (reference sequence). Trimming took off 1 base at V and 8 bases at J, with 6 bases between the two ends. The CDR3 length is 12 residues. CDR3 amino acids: CATSRARDEQFF. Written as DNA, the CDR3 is TGTGCCACCAGCAGAGCTCGGGATGAGCAGTTCTTC.

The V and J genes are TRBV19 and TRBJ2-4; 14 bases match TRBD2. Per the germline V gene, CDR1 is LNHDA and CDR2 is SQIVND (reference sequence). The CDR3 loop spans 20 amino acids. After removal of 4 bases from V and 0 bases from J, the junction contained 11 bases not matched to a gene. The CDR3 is CASSTPVTSGRAKAKNIQYF. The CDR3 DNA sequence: TGTGCCAGTAGTACCCCCGTGACTAGCGGGAGGGCCAAAGCCAAAAACATTCAGTACTTC.

The CDR3 coding sequence is TGTGCCTGGAGTCCGGACAGGGGGCTCCTGAATACGCAGTATTTT. Its translation is CAWSPDRGLLNTQYF. J is TRBJ2-3 and V is TRBV30, with 11 bases identical to TRBD1. V lost 2 bases to trimming and J lost 7 bases; unmatched junction nucleotides: 8. Germline CDR1 and CDR2: GTSNPN and SVGIG (reference sequence). The CDR3 spans 15 residues.

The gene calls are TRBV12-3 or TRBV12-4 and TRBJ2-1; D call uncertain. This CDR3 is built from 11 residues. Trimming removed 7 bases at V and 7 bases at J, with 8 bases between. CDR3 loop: CASKMGNEQFF. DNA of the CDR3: TGTGCCAGCAAAATGGGGAATGAGCAGTTCTTC.

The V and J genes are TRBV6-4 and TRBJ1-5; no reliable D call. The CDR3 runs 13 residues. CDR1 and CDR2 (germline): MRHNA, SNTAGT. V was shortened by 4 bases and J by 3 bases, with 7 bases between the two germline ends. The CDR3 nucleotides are TGTGCCAGCAGTGTCACAGCCAATCAGCCCCAGCATTTT. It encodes CASSVTANQPQHF.

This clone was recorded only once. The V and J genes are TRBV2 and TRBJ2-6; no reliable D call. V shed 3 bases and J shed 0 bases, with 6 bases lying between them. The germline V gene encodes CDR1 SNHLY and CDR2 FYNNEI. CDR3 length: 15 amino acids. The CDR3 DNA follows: TGTGCCAGCAGTGACGGTTTCTCTGGGGCCAACGTCCTGACTTTC. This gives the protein CASSDGFSGANVLTF.

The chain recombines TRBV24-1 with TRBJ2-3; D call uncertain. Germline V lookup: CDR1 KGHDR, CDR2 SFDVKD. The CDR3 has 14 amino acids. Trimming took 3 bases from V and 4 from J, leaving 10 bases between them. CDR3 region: CATSDLLKPDTQYF. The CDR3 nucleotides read TGTGCCACCAGTGATCTTCTAAAACCAGATACGCAGTATTTT.

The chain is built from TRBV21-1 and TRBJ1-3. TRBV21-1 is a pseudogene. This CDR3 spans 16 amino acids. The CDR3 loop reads CASSNDPGPGGNTIYF. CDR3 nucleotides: TGTGCCAGCAGCAACGACCCGGGACCGGGAGGAAACACCATATATTTT.

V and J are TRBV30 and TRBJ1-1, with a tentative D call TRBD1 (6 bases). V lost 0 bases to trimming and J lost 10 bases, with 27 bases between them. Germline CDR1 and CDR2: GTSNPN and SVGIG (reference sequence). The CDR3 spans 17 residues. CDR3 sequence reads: CAWSVFSMRGSGVGAFF. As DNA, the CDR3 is TGTGCCTGGAGTGTTTTCTCGATGCGAGGGTCAGGGGTGGGAGCTTTCTTT.

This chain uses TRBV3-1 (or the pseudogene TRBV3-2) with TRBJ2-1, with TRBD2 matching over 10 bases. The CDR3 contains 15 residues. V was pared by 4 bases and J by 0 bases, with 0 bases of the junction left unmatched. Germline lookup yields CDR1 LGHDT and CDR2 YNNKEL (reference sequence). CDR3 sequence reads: CASSRLAGSYNEQFF. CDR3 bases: TGTGCCAGCAGCCGACTAGCGGGCTCCTACAATGAGCAGTTCTTC.

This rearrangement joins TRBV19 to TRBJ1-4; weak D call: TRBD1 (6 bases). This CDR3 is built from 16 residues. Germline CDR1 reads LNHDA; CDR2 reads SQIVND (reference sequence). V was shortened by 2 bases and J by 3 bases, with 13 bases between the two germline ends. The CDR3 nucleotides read TGTGCCAGTAGTATAAGGGGGGCGCCGGCTAATGAAAAACTGTTTTTT. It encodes CASSIRGAPANEKLFF. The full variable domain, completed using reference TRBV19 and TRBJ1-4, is DGGITQSPKYLFRKEGQNVTLSCEQNLNHDAMYWYRQDPGQGLRLIYYSQIVNDFQKGDIAEGYSVSREKKESFPLTVTSAQKNPTAFYLCASSIRGAPANEKLFFGSGTQLSVL.

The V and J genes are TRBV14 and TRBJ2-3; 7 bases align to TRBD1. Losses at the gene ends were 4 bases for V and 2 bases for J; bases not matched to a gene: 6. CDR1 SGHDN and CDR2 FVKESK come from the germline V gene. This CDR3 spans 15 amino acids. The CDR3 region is CASSRDRVNTDTQYF. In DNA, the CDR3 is TGTGCCAGCAGCCGAGACAGGGTGAACACAGATACGCAGTATTTT.

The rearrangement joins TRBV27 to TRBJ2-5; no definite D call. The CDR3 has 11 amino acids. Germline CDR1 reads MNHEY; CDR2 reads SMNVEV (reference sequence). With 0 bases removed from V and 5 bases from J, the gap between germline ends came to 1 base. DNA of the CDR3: TGTGCCAGCAGTTTATCGGAGACCCAGTACTTC. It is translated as CASSLSETQYF.

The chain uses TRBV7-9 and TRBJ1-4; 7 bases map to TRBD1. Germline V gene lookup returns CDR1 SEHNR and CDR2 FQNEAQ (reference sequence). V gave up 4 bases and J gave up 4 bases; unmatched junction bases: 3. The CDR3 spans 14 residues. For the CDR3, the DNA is TGTGCCAGCAGCTCGGGACAGATTAATGAAAAACTGTTTTTT. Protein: CASSSGQINEKLFF.

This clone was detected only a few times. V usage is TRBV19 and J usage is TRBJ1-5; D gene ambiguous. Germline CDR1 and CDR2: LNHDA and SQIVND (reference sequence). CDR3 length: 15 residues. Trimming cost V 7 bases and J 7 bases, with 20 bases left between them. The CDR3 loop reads CASTLWHVGGQPQHF. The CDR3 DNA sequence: TGTGCCAGTACCTTATGGCATGTGGGCGGCCAGCCCCAGCATTTT.

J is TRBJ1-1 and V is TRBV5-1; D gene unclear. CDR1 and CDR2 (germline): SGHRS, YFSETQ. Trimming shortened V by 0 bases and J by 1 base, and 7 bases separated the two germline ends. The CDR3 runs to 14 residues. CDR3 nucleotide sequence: TGCGCCAGCAGCTTGGCCGGGTCGAACACTGAAGCTTTCTTT. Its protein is CASSLAGSNTEAFF.

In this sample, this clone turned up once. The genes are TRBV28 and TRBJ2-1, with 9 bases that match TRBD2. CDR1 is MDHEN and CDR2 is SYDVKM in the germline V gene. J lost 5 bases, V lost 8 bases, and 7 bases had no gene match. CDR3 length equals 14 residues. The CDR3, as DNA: TGTGCCAGCCTTTTGGTAGCGGGAGACAATGAGCAGTTCTTC. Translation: CASLLVAGDNEQFF.

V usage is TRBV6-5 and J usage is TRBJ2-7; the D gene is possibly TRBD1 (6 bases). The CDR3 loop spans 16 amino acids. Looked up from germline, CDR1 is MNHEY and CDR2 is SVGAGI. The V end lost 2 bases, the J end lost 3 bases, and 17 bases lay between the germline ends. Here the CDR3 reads CASSYLRTDLNYEQYF. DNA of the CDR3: TGTGCCAGCAGTTACCTTAGGACAGATTTGAACTACGAGCAGTACTTC.

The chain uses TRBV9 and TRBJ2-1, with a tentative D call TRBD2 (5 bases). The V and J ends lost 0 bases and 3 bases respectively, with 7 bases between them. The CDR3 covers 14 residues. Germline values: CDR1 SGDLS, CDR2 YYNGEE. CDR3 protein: CASSVGGDYNEQFF. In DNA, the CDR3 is TGTGCCAGCAGCGTAGGGGGAGACTACAATGAGCAGTTCTTC.

CDR3 sequence: CALHGGATNTEAFF. The CDR3 DNA follows: TGTGCCCTCCACGGAGGGGCGACGAACACTGAAGCTTTCTTT. The V and J genes are TRBV19 and TRBJ1-1; a possible D gene is TRBD1 (5 bases). The CDR3 totals 14 residues. Germline lookup yields CDR1 LNHDA and CDR2 SQIVND (reference sequence). Trimming shortened V by 11 bases and J by 1 base, and 17 bases separated the two germline ends.

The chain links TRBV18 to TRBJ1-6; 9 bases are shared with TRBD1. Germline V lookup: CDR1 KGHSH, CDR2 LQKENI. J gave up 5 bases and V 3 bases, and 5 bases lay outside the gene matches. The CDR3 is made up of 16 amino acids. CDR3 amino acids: CASSPSGTGNNSPLHF. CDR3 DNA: TGTGCCAGCTCACCCTCAGGGACAGGGAATAATTCACCCCTCCACTTT.

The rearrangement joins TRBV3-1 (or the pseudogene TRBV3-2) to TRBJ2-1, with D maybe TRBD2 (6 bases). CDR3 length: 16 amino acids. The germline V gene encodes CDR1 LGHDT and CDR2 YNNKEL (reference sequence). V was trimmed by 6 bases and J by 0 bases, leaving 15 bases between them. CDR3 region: CASSPAGSLSYNEQFF. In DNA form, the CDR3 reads TGTGCCAGCAGTCCAGCCGGGAGCCTCTCCTACAATGAGCAGTTCTTC.

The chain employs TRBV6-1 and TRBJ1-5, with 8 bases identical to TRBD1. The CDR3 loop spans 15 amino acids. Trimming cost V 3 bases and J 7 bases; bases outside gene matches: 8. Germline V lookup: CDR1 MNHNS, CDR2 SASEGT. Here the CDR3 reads CASSDTGQGGQPQHF. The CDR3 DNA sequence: TGTGCCAGCAGTGATACAGGACAGGGAGGCCAGCCCCAGCATTTT.

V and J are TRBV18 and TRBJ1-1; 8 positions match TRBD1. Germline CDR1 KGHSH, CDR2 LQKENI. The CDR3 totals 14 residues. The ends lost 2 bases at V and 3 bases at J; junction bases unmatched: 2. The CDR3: CASSPSTGDTEAFF. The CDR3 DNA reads TGTGCCAGCTCACCATCGACAGGGGACACTGAAGCTTTCTTT.

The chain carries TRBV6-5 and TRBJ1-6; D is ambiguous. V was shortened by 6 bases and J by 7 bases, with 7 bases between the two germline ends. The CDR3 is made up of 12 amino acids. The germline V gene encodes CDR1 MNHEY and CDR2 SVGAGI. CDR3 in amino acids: CASSPRNSPLHF. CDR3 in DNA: TGTGCCAGCAGCCCCAGGAATTCACCCCTCCACTTT.

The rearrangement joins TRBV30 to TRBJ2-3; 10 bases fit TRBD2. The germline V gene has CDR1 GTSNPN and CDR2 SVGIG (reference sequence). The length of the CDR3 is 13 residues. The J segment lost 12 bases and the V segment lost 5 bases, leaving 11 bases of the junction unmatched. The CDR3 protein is CAWGGSSGSRQYF. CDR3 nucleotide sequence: TGTGCCTGGGGGGGATCTAGCGGGAGCCGTCAGTATTTT.